Detailed here is one TCR beta chain. Antigen: not known. Sequencing was performed with immunoSEQ multiplex PCR; in TCRdb, only in-frame clones are kept and a portion is missing. The sample has about 97,000 clones; 70% to 90% are singletons. In germline, CDR1 is MDHEN, CDR2 SYDVKM. With 5 bases removed from V and 1 base from J, the gap between germline ends came to 11 bases. This CDR3 contains 14 residues. The data were taken from a study of T cell responses to AZD1222 COVID-19 vaccine. Study observations and caveats: Repertoires were sampled only after the peak T cell response.

This clonotype originated in an adult in good health. This chain connects TRBV28 to TRBJ2-5; a possible D gene is TRBD2 (7 bases). The starting material was peripheral blood, obtained on day 0 of AZD1222 vaccination. CDR3 protein: CASSKGGPQETQYF. In nucleotides, the CDR3 is TGTGCCAGCAGTAAGGGGGGGCCCCAAGAGACCCAGTACTTC. The variable domain in full, with the rest retrieved from reference TRBV28 and TRBJ2-5, is DVKVTQSSRYLVKRTGEKVFLECVQDMDHENMFWYRQDPGLGLRLIYFSYDVKMKEKGDIPEGYSVSREKKERFSLILESASTNQTSMYLCASSKGGPQETQYFGPGTRLLVL.